This T cell receptor (beta chain) was observed in a study of blood T cell repertoires in COVID-19. Study summary: PBMCs, B-cell-depleted T cells, or T cells were the source of the cDNA or gDNA that made up the material.

Clones were read by immunoSEQ multiplex PCR, and TCRdb kept only the in-frame ones, dropping some. The table records 150,000 or so clones, about 90% of them present only once. The CDR3 has 16 residues. Germline V CDR1 and CDR2: SGHRS, YFSETQ. V shed 0 bases, J shed 1 base, and the junction held 4 bases outside the gene matches. Within 2 weeks of study entry, exposed participants had contacted a PCR-confirmed or clinician-diagnosed COVID-19 case. Sample: PBMCs or T cells enriched from blood (not recorded which). The clonotype was recovered from a woman between 35 and 50 years old who had been exposed to COVID-19. The chain links TRBV5-1 to TRBJ1-3; 7 nucleotides agree with TRBD1. The CDR3 protein is CASSLAGGSSGNTIYF. The DNA for the CDR3 is TGCGCCAGCAGCTTGGCAGGGGGATCATCTGGAAACACCATATATTTT.